The 10 T cell receptor beta chains below all came from one sample that was sequenced in a study of T cell responses to AZD1222 COVID-19 vaccine. Only in-frame clones appear in the TCRdb table, and some are missing; sequencing was by immunoSEQ multiplex PCR. Of around 150,000 clones listed, around 95% are singletons. The starting material was peripheral blood, obtained on day 0 of AZD1222 vaccination. The receptors shown here come from an adult in good health.

This chain connects TRBV2 to TRBJ1-1; 11 nucleotides align to TRBD1. Trimming took 4 bases from V and 6 from J; bases not matched to a gene: 7. The CDR3 sequence is 15 residues long. Germline CDR1 and CDR2: SNHLY and FYNNEI. CDR3 in amino acids: CASSVGQGVIAEAFF. The CDR3 DNA reads as TGTGCCAGCAGTGTGGGACAGGGGGTCATAGCTGAAGCTTTCTTT. Full variable domain (missing parts from reference TRBV2 and TRBJ1-1): EPEVTQTPSHQVTQMGQEVILRCVPISNHLYFYWYRQILGQKVEFLVSFYNNEISEKSEIFDDQFSVERPDGSNFTLKIRSTKLEDSAMYFCASSVGQGVIAEAFFGQGTRLTVV.

A few counts support this clone. This chain connects TRBV5-4 to TRBJ2-2; tentative D call: TRBD1 (6 bases). V was cut by 4 bases and J by 6 bases, with 16 bases left in between. This CDR3 comprises 15 residues. The V gene's germline CDR1 is SGHNT and CDR2 YYREEE (reference sequence). The CDR3 loop reads CASSLGQNGAGELFF. CDR3 sequence (DNA): TGTGCCAGCAGCCTCGGACAGAATGGAGCCGGGGAGCTGTTTTTT.

This clone showed up just once. This sequence joins TRBV5-8 and TRBJ2-5; TRBD1 agrees at 8 bases. The germline gives CDR1 SGHTS, CDR2 YDEGEE. Unmatched junction bases numbered 5, after V lost 6 bases and J lost 4 bases. This CDR3 is 13 amino acids long. CDR3 DNA sequence: TGTGCCAGCACCAGAGACAGGGGAGAGACCCAGTACTTC. Its translation is CASTRDRGETQYF.

This clone was seen just once. The chain couples TRBV11-3 to TRBJ2-1; D perhaps matches TRBD2 (6 bases). The CDR3 has 15 residues. Germline V gives CDR1 SGHNT, CDR2 YENEEA. V was pared by 2 bases and J by 4 bases, with 12 bases between. The CDR3 DNA reads TGTGCCAGCAGCTTAAGTGGTAGCGGTTACAATGAGCAGTTCTTC. Encoded protein: CASSLSGSGYNEQFF.

The chain recombines TRBV7-2 with TRBJ1-2; D is ambiguous. Trimming took 6 bases from V and 2 from J, leaving 10 bases between them. The CDR3 loop spans 13 amino acids. CDR1 is SGHTA and CDR2 is FQGNSA in the germline V gene. In DNA, the CDR3 is TGTGCCAGCAGGAGCCAGGAAAACTATGGCTACACCTTC. Its protein is CASRSQENYGYTF.

J is TRBJ1-2 and V is TRBV5-1; unclear D gene. In germline, CDR1 is SGHRS, CDR2 YFSETQ. V was trimmed by 0 bases and J by 6 bases, leaving 9 bases between them. CDR3 length: 13 residues. The CDR3 DNA reads as TGCGCCAGCAGCTTGGGTGTGGGTCATGGCTACACCTTC. Translated: CASSLGVGHGYTF.

This clone was observed a single time. This sequence joins TRBV28 and TRBJ1-5, with TRBD1 matching over 9 bases. Germline CDR1 and CDR2: MDHEN and SYDVKM. J was trimmed by 3 bases and V by 1 base; bases with no gene match: 7. This CDR3 region has 17 residues. CDR3 DNA: TGTGCCAGCAGTTTATTCACCGGGACAGGGCACAATCAGCCCCAGCATTTT. As protein: CASSLFTGTGHNQPQHF.

V and J are TRBV7-9 and TRBJ1-6, with D possibly TRBD1 on 6 matching bases. The V gene's germline CDR1 is SEHNR and CDR2 FQNEAQ (reference sequence). V was trimmed by 1 base and J by 7 bases, leaving 11 bases between them. The CDR3 totals 15 residues. The CDR3 nucleotides are TGTGCCAGCAGCTTAGGTTGGGGGCACAATTCACCCCTCCACTTT. This translates into CASSLGWGHNSPLHF.

This clone was recorded once. V gene TRBV11-2 combines with J gene TRBJ1-1; possible D gene TRBD1, 6 bases. Between the trimmed V and J ends, which lost 2 bases and 1 base, there was a span of 8 bases. The CDR3 is 14 residues long. Per germline, CDR1 SGHAT and CDR2 FQNNGV. The CDR3 DNA sequence: TGTGCCAGCAGCTTACAGGGGCCGAACACTGAAGCTTTCTTT. Its protein product is CASSLQGPNTEAFF.

Concerning this clone: This may be a read error: a much more frequent sequence differs by one nucleotide. The genes are TRBV6-4 and TRBJ1-5; unclear D gene. The V and J ends lost 0 bases and 3 bases respectively, with 3 bases between them. Germline-derived CDR1 and CDR2 are MRHNA and SNTAGT. The CDR3 is made up of 13 amino acids. The CDR3 nucleotides are TGTGCCAGCAGTGACTCCAACAATCAGCCCCAGCATTTT. As protein: CASSDSNNQPQHF.